The clone carrying this TCR beta chain was detected many times. Its specificity is unknown. The record originates from a study of regulatory T cells in long-lasting Graves disease. Study-wide results and limits: TCR diversity in persistent Graves' patients was below that of newly diagnosed ones.

With iRepertoire HTBI primers and Arm-PCR of CDR3 regions, TCR beta libraries were built. TCRdb re-analysed the multiplex PCR reads in MiXCR, keeping a single row per CDR3 protein. The profile shows 420,000 or so distinct CDR3 sequences, about 15% of them singletons. The CDR3 is made up of 14 amino acids. Looked up from germline, CDR1 is MNHNS and CDR2 is SASEGT. Deletions cut 8 bases from V and 5 bases from J, with 16 bases between. Time point specified: newly diagnosed GD, antithyroid drugs for less than 3 months. Researchers made the TCR library from RNA that was extracted from PBMCs. The sample also formed part of further work on T cells in Graves' hyperthyroidism and ophthalmopathy. That work adds: The study excluded patients with uncontrolled infection, other autoimmune disease, pregnancy or lactation.

Sequences were derived from peripheral blood mononuclear cells (PBMCs), sampled at new diagnosis, from a patient treated with antithyroid drugs. The sequence was obtained from a woman in her late teens or twenties with Graves disease. The chain is built from TRBV6-1 and TRBJ2-1; D remains unclear. Written as DNA, the CDR3 is TGTGCCAGCCGACGGCTCCTAGGAGACAATGAGCAGTTCTTC. It encodes CASRRLLGDNEQFF.